The clone carrying this TCR beta chain has ten or more counts. Its antigen is not identified. CDR3 size: 14 residues. Per germline, CDR1 SEHNR and CDR2 FQNEAQ (reference sequence). Trimming removed 1 base from V and 6 bases from J; junction bases left unmatched: 0. The data belong to a study of post-analysis software for immune sequencing data. Whole-study results and caveats: By F measure, samples from a shared preparation batch strongly co-clustered. Five or six TRBV segments were more frequent in patients than controls; TRBV5-6, TRBV5-1 and TRBV20-1 belonged to this group.

Every TCR beta cDNA library bore unique molecular identifiers. Using its own MiXCR run on the PCR reads, TCRdb lists one record per CDR3 protein. The repertoire has over 700,000 distinct CDR3 sequences, 25% to 30% of them found once; the top ten carry roughly 0.57%. The V and J genes are TRBV7-9 and TRBJ2-3; 11 positions match TRBD2. The material sequenced was blood. The clonotype comes from a girl aged 5-17 years with multiple sclerosis. The CDR3 sequence is CASSLGTSGDTQYF. The DNA for the CDR3 is TGTGCCAGCAGCTTAGGGACTAGCGGGGATACGCAGTATTTT.